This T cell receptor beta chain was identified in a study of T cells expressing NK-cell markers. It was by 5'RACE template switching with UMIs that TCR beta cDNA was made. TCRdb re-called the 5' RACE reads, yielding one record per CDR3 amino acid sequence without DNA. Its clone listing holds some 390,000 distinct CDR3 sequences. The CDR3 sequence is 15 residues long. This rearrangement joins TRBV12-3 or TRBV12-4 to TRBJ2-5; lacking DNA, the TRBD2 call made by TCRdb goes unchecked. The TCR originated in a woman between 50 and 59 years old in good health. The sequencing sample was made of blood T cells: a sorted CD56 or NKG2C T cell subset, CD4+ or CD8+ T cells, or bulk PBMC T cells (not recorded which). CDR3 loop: CASSFRPGLLGTQYF.